Listed below are T cell receptor beta chains from one sample, sequenced in a study of blood T cell repertoires in COVID-19. Only in-frame clones appear in the TCRdb table, and some are missing; sequencing was by immunoSEQ multiplex PCR. The table lists a few hundred thousand clones, 80% to 85% of them singletons, with roughly 5.1% in the top ten. The sequencing sample was made of PBMCs or T cells enriched from blood (not recorded which). These TCRs come from a woman aged 45-65 years who had recovered from COVID-19. CDR3s include the opening cysteine and the closing phenylalanine or tryptophan. The D gene is left open where the match is weak. Clone size is not always given. Where it is, it says once, few, many or a class for expanded clones.

>TRBV27|TRBJ2-5|few|.
TGTGCCAGCAGTAGGGTACCCTATGGGACACACCAAGAGACCCAGTACTTC
CASSRVPYGTHQETQYF
>TRBV5-1|TRBJ2-1|.|.
TGCGCCAGCAGCTTGGTTGGGCTTGACAATGAGCAGTTCTTC
CASSLVGLDNEQFF
>TRBV21-1|TRBJ2-7|.|.
TGTGCCAGCAGCAAAGGCCCCCCGGAGGGCGAGCAGTACTTC
CASSKGPPEGEQYF
>TRBV6-2/TRBV6-3|TRBJ1-1|.|.
TGTGCCAGCAGTTACATTACCCCACAGGGCCTCGCTGAAGCTTTCTTT
CASSYITPQGLAEAFF
>TRBV7-3|TRBJ2-3|.|.
TGTGCCAGCAGCTTGACTATTAGCACAGATACGCAGTATTTT
CASSLTISTDTQYF
>TRBV6-5|TRBJ2-7|.|.
TGTGCCAGCAGTTCGTCGGGCAGGGCTTCCTACGAGCAGTACTTC
CASSSSGRASYEQYF
>TRBV7-2|TRBJ1-5|.|.
TGTGCCAGCAGCTCCCAGGACTTCAATCAGCCCCAGCATTTT
CASSSQDFNQPQHF
>TRBV4-2|TRBJ2-5|.|TRBD2
TGTGCCAGCACCTTGACTAGCGGGGGGGAAGAGACCCAGTACTTC
CASTLTSGGEETQYF
>TRBV6-5|TRBJ1-2|.|.
TGTGCCAGCAGTCAGGGAGGGCCCTATGGCTACACCTTC
CASSQGGPYGYTF
>TRBV6-5|TRBJ2-1|.|.
TGTGCCAGCAGTTACTCTGGGGCAGGGGTTGAGGAGCAGTTCTTC
CASSYSGAGVEEQFF
>TRBV18|TRBJ1-4|.|TRBD1
TGTGCCAGCTCACCTCCTAACAGGGGGCATCTGTATGAAAAACTGTTTTTT
CASSPPNRGHLYEKLFF
>TRBV2|TRBJ1-5|few|.
TGTGCCAGCAGTGGGCAGTCTTATAGCAATCAGCCCCAGCATTTT
CASSGQSYSNQPQHF
>TRBV14|TRBJ1-4|.|TRBD1
TGTGCCAGCAAGAGACAGGGGGGGAATGAAAAACTGTTTTTT
CASKRQGGNEKLFF
>TRBV20-1|TRBJ2-1|.|TRBD2
TGCAGTGCTAGTATTCCCCTAGCGGGTTACAATGAGCAGTTCTTC
CSASIPLAGYNEQFF
>TRBV11-2|TRBJ2-1|.|TRBD2
TGTGCCAGCAGCTTAGCTCTTCTCCGGGCGGGGGACAATGAGCAGTTCTTC
CASSLALLRAGDNEQFF
>TRBV7-9|TRBJ1-6|once|.
TGTGCCAGCAGCTCCGCCACAGGGACCAATTCACCCCTCCACTTT
CASSSATGTNSPLHF
>TRBV6-4|TRBJ2-5|.|TRBD1
TGTGCCAGCAGTGGTCACAGGGGGCGCGGGGAGACCCAGTACTTC
CASSGHRGRGETQYF
>TRBV5-8|TRBJ2-3|.|.
TGTGCCAGCAGCTTGGGCCAACTGGTTACAGATACGCAGTATTTT
CASSLGQLVTDTQYF
>TRBV7-8|TRBJ2-7|once|.
TGTGCCAGCAGCTTATCGTCAGGGGACTACGAGCAGTACTTC
CASSLSSGDYEQYF
>TRBV2|TRBJ2-3|.|TRBD2
TGTGCCAGCAGTGAAAGTAGGCTAGCGGGAGGACCGACAGATACGCAGTATTTT
CASSESRLAGGPTDTQYF
>TRBV5-6|TRBJ1-4|.|.
TGTGCCAGCAGCTTGACAGGGCCTAATGAAAAACTGTTTTTT
CASSLTGPNEKLFF
>TRBV3-1/TRBV3-2|TRBJ2-5|.|TRBD2
TGTGCCAGCAGCCAGGGACCGGGAGGAACCCAGTACTTC
CASSQGPGGTQYF
>TRBV9|TRBJ1-4|once|TRBD1
TGTGCCAGCAGCACCTACGGAGGACAGGGGACTGAAAAACTGTTTTTT
CASSTYGGQGTEKLFF